Shown below are 16 T cell receptor beta chains from a single sample sequenced in a study of T cell responses to AZD1222 COVID-19 vaccine. The method was immunoSEQ multiplex PCR; TCRdb's version includes in-frame clones alone and lacks a portion of them. The table lists roughly 97,000 clones, approximately 88% of them singletons, with more than 8% in the top ten. The specimen was peripheral blood, collected on day 0 of AZD1222 vaccination. Every receptor here comes from an adult in good health.

This clone was recorded once. For the CDR3, the DNA is TGTGCCAGCAGCGACCCAAACAGGGCTGCTTTCTTT. The encoded protein is CASSDPNRAAFF. This chain uses TRBV9 with TRBJ1-1, with a possible D match to TRBD1 (6 bases). CDR3 length: 12 amino acids. CDR1 is SGDLS and CDR2 is YYNGEE in the germline V gene. Trimming left V 3 bases short and J 11 bases short, with 14 bases between.

The chain has TRBV9 and TRBJ1-1; D call uncertain. This CDR3 has 14 amino acids. Per germline, CDR1 SGDLS and CDR2 YYNGEE. V lost 0 bases and J 6 bases, leaving 12 bases between the germline ends. The CDR3 region is CASSVGPADSEAFF. The CDR3 nucleotides are TGTGCCAGCAGCGTAGGCCCGGCGGACTCTGAAGCTTTCTTT. The full variable domain, with the rest looked up from reference TRBV9 and TRBJ1-1, is DSGVTQTPKHLITATGQRVTLRCSPRSGDLSVYWYQQSLDQGLQFLIQYYNGEERAKGNILERFSAQQFPDLHSELNLSSLELGDSALYFCASSVGPADSEAFFGQGTRLTVV.

The chain is built from TRBV6-5 and TRBJ2-7, with 9 bases that match TRBD1. This CDR3 has 16 amino acids. The V gene's germline CDR1 is MNHEY and CDR2 SVGAGI. Trimming cost V 2 bases and J 2 bases; bases outside gene matches: 7. This CDR3 reads CASSYPTGTGTYEQYF. The CDR3 DNA reads TGTGCCAGCAGTTACCCGACCGGGACAGGGACCTACGAGCAGTACTTC.

The CDR3 DNA is TGCAGTGCTAGTATGATGGGCTCTGGAAACACCATATATTTT. The encoded protein is CSASMMGSGNTIYF. This chain links TRBV20-1 with TRBJ1-3; D is uncertain. Trimming took off 3 bases at V and 0 bases at J, with 9 bases between the two ends. Germline assignment: CDR1 DFQATT and CDR2 SNEGSKA (reference sequence). CDR3 size: 14 residues.

The V gene is TRBV18, the J gene TRBJ1-2, with D possibly matching TRBD1 (5 bases). Germline loops: CDR1 KGHSH, CDR2 LQKENI. Trimming took off 5 bases at V and 2 bases at J, with 12 bases between the two ends. This CDR3 spans 14 amino acids. The CDR3 DNA is TGTGCCAGCTCAATGTCCAGGGAGAACTATGGCTACACCTTC. It is translated as CASSMSRENYGYTF.

The chain couples TRBV25-1 to TRBJ2-7; tentatively, D is TRBD2 (6 bases). V was shortened by 6 bases and J by 1 base, with 16 bases between the two germline ends. Germline V gene data show CDR1 as MGHDK and CDR2 as SYGVNS. The CDR3 has 15 residues. The CDR3 DNA reads TGTGCCAGCAGCCCAGAGGAGGGTCCGTCCTACGAGCAGTACTTC. This codes for CASSPEEGPSYEQYF.

The gene calls are TRBV29-1 and TRBJ1-2, with D possibly matching TRBD1 (6 bases). Germline V lookup: CDR1 SQVTM, CDR2 ANQGSEA. CDR3 length equals 14 residues. Deletions cut 3 bases from V and 3 bases from J, with 14 bases between. CDR3: CSVESTGGDYGYTF. In nucleotides, the CDR3 is TGCAGCGTTGAGAGTACGGGGGGCGACTATGGCTACACCTTC.

J is TRBJ1-1 and V is TRBV10-2; TRBD1 might be the D (5 bases). Germline V CDR1 and CDR2: WSHSY, SAAADI. Trimming cost V 0 bases and J 6 bases, with 8 bases left between them. CDR3 length equals 13 residues. CDR3 loop: CASSESRGSEAFF. The CDR3 coding sequence is TGCGCCAGCAGTGAGTCGCGGGGGTCTGAAGCTTTCTTT.

The J gene is TRBJ2-5, the V gene TRBV7-9; 8 bases agree with TRBD1. The germline CDR1 and CDR2 sequences are SEHNR and FQNEAQ (reference sequence). This CDR3 contains 17 residues. V trimming: 1 base; J trimming: 0 bases; junction bases outside the gene matches: 7. The CDR3 DNA reads TGTGCCAGCAGCTTAGGCCTCAGGACAGGGAACCAAGAGACCCAGTACTTC. It specifies CASSLGLRTGNQETQYF. The whole variable domain, remainder taken from reference TRBV7-9 and TRBJ2-5, is DTGVSQNPRHKITKRGQNVTFRCDPISEHNRLYWYRQTLGQGPEFLTYFQNEAQLEKSRLLSDRFSAERPKGSFSTLEIQRTEQGDSAMYLCASSLGLRTGNQETQYFGPGTRLLVL.

In DNA, the CDR3 is TGTGCCAGCAGTTTTGGCAGGGGGATTTTTGGGGCCAACGTCCTGACTTTC. It encodes CASSFGRGIFGANVLTF. The gene calls are TRBV28 and TRBJ2-6; 7 nucleotides align to TRBD1. CDR1 and CDR2 (germline): MDHEN, SYDVKM. The trim removed 3 bases at V and 3 bases at J, leaving 8 bases unmatched. This CDR3 region has 17 residues.

This chain connects TRBV4-3 to TRBJ2-3; 11 nucleotides line up with TRBD2. The CDR3 covers 17 residues. Trimming cost V 5 bases and J 3 bases; bases outside gene matches: 10. Germline CDR1 LGHNA, CDR2 YSLEER. The CDR3 nucleotides are TGCGCCAGCAGCTCGCATCTAGCGGGAGGTTGGACAGATACGCAGTATTTT. This gives the protein CASSSHLAGGWTDTQYF.

This chain uses TRBV11-2 with TRBJ2-5; maybe TRBD1 (7 bases). CDR1 and CDR2 from the germline V gene are SGHAT and FQNNGV. CDR3 size: 17 residues. V lost 8 bases and J lost 2, with 24 bases in between. DNA for the CDR3: TGTGCCAGCGCAGGGGGGATCGTTAATTCTGTACAAGAGACCCAGTACTTC. Translated, it gives CASAGGIVNSVQETQYF.

CDR3: CASSVRGTTFSYEQYF. The CDR3, as DNA: TGTGCCAGCAGTGTGCGAGGGACTACCTTCTCCTACGAGCAGTACTTC. The chain links TRBV7-2 to TRBJ2-7, with 7 bases that match TRBD2. The CDR3 is 16 amino acids. Germline V gives CDR1 SGHTA, CDR2 FQGNSA. The V segment lost 6 bases and the J segment 0 bases; nucleotides outside the gene matches: 11.

This clone was seen at least ten times. The chain is built from TRBV12-3 or TRBV12-4 and TRBJ1-1; TRBD1 is a possible D gene (5 bases). CDR3 size: 13 residues. V shed 4 bases and J shed 1 base, with 7 bases lying between them. The CDR3 is CASSWGRNTEAFF. The CDR3 DNA reads TGTGCCAGCAGTTGGGGCAGGAACACTGAAGCTTTCTTT.

This sequence joins TRBV5-3 and TRBJ2-7; the D gene is possibly TRBD2 (6 bases). TRBV5-3 is an ORF; its function is uncertain. Trimming left V 2 bases short and J 2 bases short, with 11 bases between. The CDR3 spans 14 residues. CDR3 region: CARSFREVAYEQYF. The CDR3 DNA reads as TGTGCCAGAAGCTTCAGGGAGGTCGCCTACGAGCAGTACTTC.

Comment on this clone: Germline is not matched at one junction end, which may reflect a read error. The chain recombines TRBV19 with TRBJ2-6; no definite D call. There are 17 residues in the CDR3. Germline CDR1 LNHDA, CDR2 SQIVND (reference sequence). In DNA form, the CDR3 reads TGTGCCAGTAGCATAGCACCCGGGCACTCTGGGGCCAACGTCCTGACTTTC. Translation gives CASSIAPGHSGANVLTF.